This is a list of T cell receptor beta chains from one sample in a study of T cell clones after liver transplantation. This table comes from immunoSEQ multiplex PCR, and its TCRdb copy is limited to in-frame clones, with some not included. The data hold roughly 97,000 clones, with 75% to 90% observed a single time. This specimen consisted of CD4+ T cells from blood, obtained before liver transplant. Source of these receptors: a human donor who received a liver transplant. Both conserved end residues are part of each CDR3. A D gene is named only where the DNA matches it firmly. Clone sizes are given selectively: once, few, many, or a class where the clone is expanded.

D gene: TRBD1; CDR3 length: 15; V gene: TRBV5-8; clone size: few; J gene: TRBJ1-6; CDR3 protein: CASSQSRDSNSPLHF; CDR3 DNA: TGTGCCAGCAGCCAGTCCCGGGACAGCAATTCACCCCTCCACTTT
D gene: -; CDR3 length: 16; V gene: TRBV7-7; clone size: -; J gene: TRBJ2-2; CDR3 protein: CASSFGTVENTGELFF; CDR3 DNA: TGTGCCAGCAGCTTTGGGACGGTAGAGAACACCGGGGAGCTGTTTTTT
D gene: -; CDR3 length: 14; V gene: TRBV6-6; clone size: -; J gene: TRBJ1-1; CDR3 protein: CASSYSTGNTEAFF; CDR3 DNA: TGTGCCAGCAGTTACTCGACAGGGAACACTGAAGCTTTCTTT
D gene: TRBD1; CDR3 length: 13; V gene: TRBV5-1; clone size: -; J gene: TRBJ1-2; CDR3 protein: CASSEGQGIGYTF; CDR3 DNA: TGCGCCAGCAGCGAGGGACAGGGGATAGGCTACACCTTC
D gene: -; CDR3 length: 16; V gene: TRBV18; clone size: -; J gene: TRBJ1-1; CDR3 protein: CASSPQLVQGNTEAFF; CDR3 DNA: TGTGCCAGCTCACCACAATTAGTACAGGGGAACACTGAAGCTTTCTTT
D gene: -; CDR3 length: 13; V gene: TRBV28; clone size: -; J gene: TRBJ1-5; CDR3 protein: CASSSPGNQPQHF; CDR3 DNA: TGTGCCAGCAGTTCCCCAGGGAATCAGCCCCAGCATTTT
D gene: -; CDR3 length: 13; V gene: TRBV29-1; clone size: -; J gene: TRBJ2-7; CDR3 protein: CSVRTRGDYEQYF; CDR3 DNA: TGCAGCGTCCGAACGAGGGGAGATTACGAGCAGTACTTC
D gene: TRBD1; CDR3 length: 14; V gene: TRBV29-1; clone size: once; J gene: TRBJ2-7; CDR3 protein: CSVEGGTGYYEQYF; CDR3 DNA: TGCAGCGTTGAAGGGGGGACAGGCTACTACGAGCAGTACTTC
D gene: -; CDR3 length: 11; V gene: TRBV29-1; clone size: -; J gene: TRBJ1-3; CDR3 protein: CSGQSGNTIYF; CDR3 DNA: TGCAGCGGGCAGAGTGGAAACACCATATATTTT
D gene: TRBD1; CDR3 length: 14; V gene: TRBV5-1; clone size: -; J gene: TRBJ1-1; CDR3 protein: CASSSGQGFTEAFF; CDR3 DNA: TGCGCCAGCAGCTCAGGACAGGGTTTCACTGAAGCTTTCTTT
D gene: -; CDR3 length: 14; V gene: TRBV5-5; clone size: -; J gene: TRBJ1-5; CDR3 protein: CASSPFRVNQPQHF; CDR3 DNA: TGTGCCAGCAGCCCCTTTAGGGTCAATCAGCCCCAGCATTTT
D gene: -; CDR3 length: 16; V gene: TRBV9; clone size: -; J gene: TRBJ1-3; CDR3 protein: CASSVSGADVGNTIYF; CDR3 DNA: TGTGCCAGCAGCGTATCGGGAGCGGACGTGGGAAACACCATATATTTT
D gene: -; CDR3 length: 15; V gene: TRBV6-1; clone size: -; J gene: TRBJ1-5; CDR3 protein: CASSGGRSSNQPQHF; CDR3 DNA: TGTGCCAGCAGTGGGGGGCGGAGCAGCAATCAGCCCCAGCATTTT
D gene: -; CDR3 length: 14; V gene: TRBV9; clone size: -; J gene: TRBJ2-1; CDR3 protein: CASSVRLNFNEQFF; CDR3 DNA: TGTGCCAGCAGCGTACGCCTGAATTTCAATGAGCAGTTCTTC
D gene: -; CDR3 length: 14; V gene: TRBV5-4; clone size: -; J gene: TRBJ2-7; CDR3 protein: CASGVRGSSYEQYF; CDR3 DNA: TGTGCCAGCGGTGTCCGCGGAAGCTCCTACGAGCAGTACTTC
D gene: -; CDR3 length: 17; V gene: TRBV19; clone size: -; J gene: TRBJ1-5; CDR3 protein: CASSIALGGARNQPQHF; CDR3 DNA: TGTGCCAGTAGTATAGCCCTAGGGGGGGCGCGCAATCAGCCCCAGCATTTT
D gene: -; CDR3 length: 15; V gene: TRBV7-2; clone size: -; J gene: TRBJ1-5; CDR3 protein: CASSLALGNNQPQHF; CDR3 DNA: TGTGCCAGCAGCTTAGCTCTCGGAAACAATCAGCCCCAGCATTTT
D gene: TRBD1; CDR3 length: 14; V gene: TRBV2; clone size: -; J gene: TRBJ2-2; CDR3 protein: CAGSGQGNTGELFF; CDR3 DNA: TGTGCCGGCTCGGGACAGGGGAACACCGGGGAGCTGTTTTTT
D gene: TRBD1; CDR3 length: 14; V gene: TRBV28; clone size: -; J gene: TRBJ1-5; CDR3 protein: CASSFDRGGQPQHF; CDR3 DNA: TGTGCCAGCAGTTTTGACAGGGGGGGTCAGCCCCAGCATTTT
D gene: TRBD1; CDR3 length: 15; V gene: TRBV2; clone size: -; J gene: TRBJ1-1; CDR3 protein: CASSEPRGQEIEAFF; CDR3 DNA: TGTGCCAGCAGTGAACCACGAGGACAGGAGATTGAAGCTTTCTTT
D gene: TRBD2; CDR3 length: 16; V gene: TRBV2; clone size: -; J gene: TRBJ2-3; CDR3 protein: CASSEGLAGAQGTQYF; CDR3 DNA: TGTGCCAGCAGTGAGGGACTAGCGGGGGCCCAGGGTACGCAGTATTTT
D gene: TRBD2; CDR3 length: 17; V gene: TRBV15; clone size: -; J gene: TRBJ2-5; CDR3 protein: CATSIFSVAGDRGTQYF; CDR3 DNA: TGTGCCACCAGCATCTTTTCGGTGGCGGGGGACCGAGGGACCCAGTACTTC
D gene: -; CDR3 length: 13; V gene: TRBV6-5; clone size: once; J gene: TRBJ2-7; CDR3 protein: CASSYSSQIEQYF; CDR3 DNA: TGTGCCAGCAGTTACTCGAGTCAGATCGAGCAGTACTTC
D gene: -; CDR3 length: 13; V gene: TRBV27; clone size: -; J gene: TRBJ1-4; CDR3 protein: CASSINRIEKLFF; CDR3 DNA: TGTGCCAGCAGTATTAACAGGATCGAAAAACTGTTTTTT
D gene: TRBD2; CDR3 length: 17; V gene: TRBV18; clone size: -; J gene: TRBJ2-1; CDR3 protein: CASSRDPGTTGTTEQFF; CDR3 DNA: TGTGCCAGCTCACGAGACCCCGGGACTACTGGGACGACTGAGCAGTTCTTC
D gene: -; CDR3 length: 14; V gene: TRBV5-1; clone size: -; J gene: TRBJ2-7; CDR3 protein: CASSLAQAGREQYF; CDR3 DNA: TGCGCCAGCAGCTTGGCACAGGCGGGACGCGAGCAGTACTTC
D gene: -; CDR3 length: 14; V gene: TRBV7-9; clone size: -; J gene: TRBJ1-3; CDR3 protein: CASSLVGFGNTIYF; CDR3 DNA: TGTGCCAGCAGCTTAGTCGGTTTCGGAAACACCATATATTTT